The entry below describes one T cell receptor beta chain. The antigen is undetermined. Germline CDR1 SGHNT, CDR2 YENEEA. V was trimmed by 1 base and J by 6 bases, leaving 10 bases between them. This CDR3 comprises 14 residues. The data were obtained in a study of shared clonotypes between healthy human individuals. Findings of the study overall: How much donors shared clonotypes was expected to be affected by sequencing depth.

At a deep level, the assay was run. Sequenced by immunoSEQ multiplex PCR; TCRdb stores in-frame clones only, minus some. Seen here are about 87,000 clones, about half observed once, and the top ten hold more than 12%. Healthy and HIV-negative, the adult donors had no recent acute infections or vaccinations. The TCR sequence derives from a woman in her thirties or forties in good health. Some clones in this sample may be carry-over from other donors' samples. The sample comprised PBMCs. The J gene is TRBJ2-1, the V gene TRBV11-3; D is ambiguous. The CDR3 spells CASSLGVQINEQFF. For the CDR3, the DNA is TGTGCCAGCAGCTTAGGGGTTCAGATCAATGAGCAGTTCTTC.